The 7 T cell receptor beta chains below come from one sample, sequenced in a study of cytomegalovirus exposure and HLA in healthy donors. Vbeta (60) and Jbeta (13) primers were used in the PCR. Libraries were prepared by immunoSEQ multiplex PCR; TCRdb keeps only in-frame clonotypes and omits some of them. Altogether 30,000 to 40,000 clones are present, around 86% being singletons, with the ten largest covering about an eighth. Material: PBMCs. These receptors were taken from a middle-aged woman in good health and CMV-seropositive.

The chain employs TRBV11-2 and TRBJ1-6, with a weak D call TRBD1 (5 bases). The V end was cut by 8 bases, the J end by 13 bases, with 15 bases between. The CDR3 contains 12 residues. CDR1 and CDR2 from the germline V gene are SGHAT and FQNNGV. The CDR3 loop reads CASWEGLGPLHF. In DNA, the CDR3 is TGTGCCAGCTGGGAGGGGCTAGGGCCCCTCCACTTT. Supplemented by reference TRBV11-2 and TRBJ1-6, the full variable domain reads EAGVAQSPRYKIIEKRQSVAFWCNPISGHATLYWYQQILGQGPKLLIQFQNNGVVDDSQLPKDRFSAERLKGVDSTLKIQPAKLEDSAVYLCASWEGLGPLHFGNGTRLTVT.

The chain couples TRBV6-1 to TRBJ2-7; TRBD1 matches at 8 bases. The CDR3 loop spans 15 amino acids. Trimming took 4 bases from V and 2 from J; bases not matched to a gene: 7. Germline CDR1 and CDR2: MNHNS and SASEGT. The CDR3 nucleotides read TGTGCCAGCAGTGGCTCCGGGACAGGTACCTACGAGCAGTACTTC. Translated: CASSGSGTGTYEQYF.

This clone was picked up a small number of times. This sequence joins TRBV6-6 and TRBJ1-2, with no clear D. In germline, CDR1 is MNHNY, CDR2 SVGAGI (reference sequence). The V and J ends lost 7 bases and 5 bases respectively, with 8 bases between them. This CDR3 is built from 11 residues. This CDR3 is CASTRGYGYTF. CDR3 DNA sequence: TGTGCCAGCACCCGGGGATATGGCTACACCTTC.

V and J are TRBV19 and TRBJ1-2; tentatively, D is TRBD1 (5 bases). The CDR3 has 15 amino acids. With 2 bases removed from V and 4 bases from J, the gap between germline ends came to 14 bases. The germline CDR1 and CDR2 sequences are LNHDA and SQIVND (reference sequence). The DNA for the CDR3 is TGTGCCAGTAGTATATCCCGGGGGTCTTTCTATGGCTACACCTTC. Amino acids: CASSISRGSFYGYTF. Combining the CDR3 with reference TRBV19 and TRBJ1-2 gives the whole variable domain DGGITQSPKYLFRKEGQNVTLSCEQNLNHDAMYWYRQDPGQGLRLIYYSQIVNDFQKGDIAEGYSVSREKKESFPLTVTSAQKNPTAFYLCASSISRGSFYGYTFGSGTRLTVV.

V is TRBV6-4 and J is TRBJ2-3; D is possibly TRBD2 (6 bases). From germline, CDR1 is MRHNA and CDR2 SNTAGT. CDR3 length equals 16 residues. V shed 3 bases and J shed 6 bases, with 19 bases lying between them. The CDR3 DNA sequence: TGTGCCAGCAGTGAGCGGGGCCCGGGCTACGCGGATACGCAGTATTTT. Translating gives CASSERGPGYADTQYF.

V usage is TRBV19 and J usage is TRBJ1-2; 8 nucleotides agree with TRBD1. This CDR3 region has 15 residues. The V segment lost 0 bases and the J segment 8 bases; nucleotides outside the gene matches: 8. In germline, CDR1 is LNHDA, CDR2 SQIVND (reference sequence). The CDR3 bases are TGTGCCAGTAGTATAGAAGCAACCGACAGGGGCGGCTACACCTTC. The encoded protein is CASSIEATDRGGYTF.

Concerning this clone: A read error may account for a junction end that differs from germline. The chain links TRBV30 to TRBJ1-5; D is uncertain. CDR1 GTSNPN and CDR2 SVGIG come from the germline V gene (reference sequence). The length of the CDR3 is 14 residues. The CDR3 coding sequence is TGTGCCTGGGGAAGATTATTAAGCAATCAGCCCCAGCGTTTT. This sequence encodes CAWGRLLSNQPQRF.